This T cell receptor beta chain was recorded in a study of T cell repertoires in cytomegalovirus infection. General study findings and limits: Within the response measured ex vivo, HLA-C-restricted CMV-specific TCR beta clonotypes were dominant.

This clonotype was picked up a small number of times. The antigen is not known. TCRdb analysed the reads with MiXCR anew, one entry per CDR3 protein. The sample shows just under 550,000 distinct CDR3 sequences, about a quarter of them seen only once. V lost 1 base to trimming and J lost 4 bases, with 7 bases between them. Germline values: CDR1 LNHNV, CDR2 YYDKDF (reference sequence). CDR3 length: 13 residues. This chain links TRBV15 with TRBJ1-1; D unclear. The sample comprised PBMCs. The sequence came from a human donor in good health (CMV status not recorded). Some clones in this sample may be carry-over from other donors' samples. CDR3 sequence (DNA): TGTGCCACCAGCAGAGCGAGGAGCACTGAAGCTTTCTTT. It yields the protein CATSRARSTEAFF.